This TCR beta chain derives from a study of cytotoxic CD8 clonotypes in ibrutinib-treated CLL. Study at large: After median approximately 70 months, around 14 stayed in remission, about 12 progressed; responses roughly 24 partial, 2 complete.

Produced via immunoSEQ multiplex PCR; TCRdb's table is partial and in-frame only. The table has about 160,000 clones, more than 75% seen once. Germline values: CDR1 LGHNA, CDR2 YNFKEQ. The CDR3 spans 23 residues. V gave up 0 bases and J gave up 0 bases, with 30 bases separating them. The sequencing used PBMCs, collected after 12 months of ibrutinib treatment. The rearrangement uses TRBV4-2 and TRBJ1-3; D unresolved. The sequence came from a human donor with chronic lymphocytic leukemia. The CDR3 region is CASSQDHPSYSPLPTVSGNTIYF. For the CDR3, the DNA is TGTGCCAGCAGCCAAGATCATCCCTCCTATAGTCCCCTTCCCACGGTCTCTGGAAACACCATATATTTT.